A single sample gave rise to the 16 T cell receptor beta chains below, sequenced in a study of cytomegalovirus exposure and HLA in healthy donors. The repertoire was sequenced with immunoSEQ multiplex PCR; TCRdb's copy has only in-frame clones and lacks some. The data show about 130,000 clones, with 89% seen just once and about 3% held by the top ten. Sequencing input: PBMCs. The receptor set was obtained from a man aged 25 to 45 in good health and CMV-seronegative.

This sequence joins TRBV4-1 and TRBJ1-1; D gene uncertain. The CDR3 is 14 amino acids. Trimming took 0 bases from V and 3 from J, leaving 8 bases between them. Germline V gene sequence: CDR1 MGHRA, CDR2 YSYEKL. The CDR3 DNA is TGCGCCAGCAGCCAAGATCTCGGGGACACTGAAGCTTTCTTT. As protein: CASSQDLGDTEAFF.

The chain has TRBV4-1 and TRBJ1-2; D remains unclear. Germline V gene data show CDR1 as MGHRA and CDR2 as YSYEKL. The CDR3 loop spans 14 amino acids. Deletions cut 0 bases from V and 7 bases from J, with 12 bases between. The CDR3 region has the DNA TGCGCCAGCAGCCAAGATAAGAGTCGGGGTGGCTACACCTTC. This codes for CASSQDKSRGGYTF.

The chain employs TRBV29-1 and TRBJ1-2; D perhaps matches TRBD1 (5 bases). The germline V and J ends were trimmed by 1 base and 8 bases, with 20 bases remaining between them. From germline, CDR1 is SQVTM and CDR2 ANQGSEA. The CDR3 loop spans 15 amino acids. The CDR3 is CSVEGEGIVAEGYTF. The CDR3 DNA follows: TGCAGCGTTGAAGGGGAGGGGATCGTAGCGGAGGGCTACACCTTC.

V and J are TRBV11-1 and TRBJ2-3, with D possibly being TRBD1 (6 bases). Germline CDR1 and CDR2: SGHAT and FQDESV (reference sequence). The CDR3 is made up of 14 amino acids. The V end lost 5 bases, the J end lost 4 bases, and 13 bases lay between the germline ends. CDR3 sequence reads: CASSPPDRPDTQYF. For the CDR3, the DNA is TGTGCCAGCAGCCCCCCGGACAGACCAGATACGCAGTATTTT.

The rearrangement uses TRBV5-1 and TRBJ1-1; a weak D match, TRBD1 (5 bases). This CDR3 region has 15 residues. Looked up from germline, CDR1 is SGHRS and CDR2 is YFSETQ. Trimming pared 3 bases from V and 1 base from J, leaving 13 bases between. The DNA of the CDR3 is TGCGCCAGCAGCTACACGGACACACCGAACACTGAAGCTTTCTTT. This translates into CASSYTDTPNTEAFF.

V and J are TRBV25-1 and TRBJ2-7; D perhaps matches TRBD1 (5 bases). V dropped 4 bases and J dropped 0 bases, with 16 bases sitting between them. CDR1 is MGHDK, CDR2 SYGVNS, per germline. The CDR3 sequence is 16 residues long. The CDR3 DNA sequence: TGTGCCAGCAGTGGTAGGTCACAGGTGCCCTCCTACGAGCAGTACTTC. It specifies CASSGRSQVPSYEQYF.

This chain uses TRBV7-2 with TRBJ1-6; unclear D gene. The germline V and J ends were trimmed by 0 bases and 0 bases, with 12 bases remaining between them. The CDR3 runs 18 residues. Per the germline V gene, CDR1 is SGHTA and CDR2 is FQGNSA. DNA for the CDR3: TGTGCCAGCAGCTTAGCGCGTCGCGGGAGCTCCTATAATTCACCCCTCCACTTT. Translation gives CASSLARRGSSYNSPLHF.

The chain joins TRBV11-2 to TRBJ2-1; D might be TRBD1 (6 bases). Looked up from germline, CDR1 is SGHAT and CDR2 is FQNNGV. V shed 6 bases and J shed 8 bases, with 14 bases lying between them. The CDR3 is made up of 13 amino acids. The CDR3 sequence: CASRPTGYHEQFF. CDR3 coding DNA: TGTGCCAGCAGACCTACAGGGTACCATGAGCAGTTCTTC.

V is TRBV28 and J is TRBJ1-1, with D tentatively TRBD1 (5 bases). CDR3 length: 15 residues. With 7 bases removed from V and 1 base from J, the gap between germline ends came to 16 bases. Germline CDR1 MDHEN, CDR2 SYDVKM. The CDR3 DNA reads as TGTGCCAGCACCTCCCCCCAGGGAAGGAACACTGAAGCTTTCTTT. The encoded protein is CASTSPQGRNTEAFF.

This clone occurred once. The gene calls are TRBV2 and TRBJ2-2; possibly TRBD1 for D (6 bases). The V and J ends lost 5 bases and 1 base respectively, with 14 bases between them. The CDR3 is 16 amino acids. From germline, CDR1 is SNHLY and CDR2 FYNNEI. CDR3 in DNA: TGTGCCAGCAGTACCCAGGGGATCAGGAACACCGGGGAGCTGTTTTTT. It specifies CASSTQGIRNTGELFF.

The J gene is TRBJ2-7, the V gene TRBV7-2, with a weak D call TRBD1 (5 bases). CDR1 is SGHTA and CDR2 is FQGNSA in the germline V gene. Trimming removed 4 bases from V and 7 bases from J, with 14 bases in between. This CDR3 has 13 amino acids. The chain's CDR3 is CASSSHRRGEQYF. CDR3 coding DNA: TGTGCCAGCAGCTCCCACCGAAGGGGAGAGCAGTACTTC.

This rearrangement joins TRBV6-5 to TRBJ2-5; TRBD2 agrees at 7 bases. Looked up from germline, CDR1 is MNHEY and CDR2 is SVGAGI. This CDR3 has 14 amino acids. The V and J ends lost 7 bases and 3 bases, in that order; junction bases with no gene match: 8. The CDR3 region has the DNA TGTGCCAGCACCGCGGGTGGGGGGGAAGAGACCCAGTACTTC. It encodes CASTAGGGEETQYF.

The chain carries TRBV29-1 and TRBJ2-5; D ambiguous. Trimming removed 5 bases from V and 8 bases from J, with 12 bases in between. CDR1 is SQVTM and CDR2 is ANQGSEA in the germline V gene. The CDR3 is made up of 11 amino acids. CDR3 nucleotides: TGCAGCGTTCTGACATCCGGAACCCAGTACTTC. Its protein product is CSVLTSGTQYF.

The chain recombines TRBV5-1 with TRBJ2-3, with TRBD1 as a possible D gene (6 bases). Germline lookup yields CDR1 SGHRS and CDR2 YFSETQ. The CDR3 consists of 14 residues. V dropped 0 bases and J dropped 2 bases, with 7 bases sitting between them. The chain's CDR3 is CASSLGGLTDTQYF. Written as DNA, the CDR3 is TGCGCCAGCAGCTTGGGGGGGCTCACAGATACGCAGTATTTT.

This clone was seen only a few times. The V gene is TRBV19, the J gene TRBJ1-3, with D possibly being TRBD1 (6 bases). CDR3 size: 15 residues. V lost 6 bases to trimming and J lost 0 bases, with 12 bases between them. CDR1 and CDR2 (germline): LNHDA, SQIVND (reference sequence). Here the CDR3 reads CASRAQGISGNTIYF. In DNA, the CDR3 is TGTGCCAGTAGGGCACAGGGTATCTCTGGAAACACCATATATTTT.

This clone has a single count. The DNA for the CDR3 is TGCAGCGTGACAGGGGGATCGGAAAAACTGTTTTTT. The encoded protein is CSVTGGSEKLFF. The chain has TRBV29-1 and TRBJ1-4, with 9 bases that match TRBD1. Germline lookup yields CDR1 SQVTM and CDR2 ANQGSEA. CDR3 length: 12 amino acids. The trim removed 6 bases at V and 8 bases at J, leaving 4 bases unmatched.